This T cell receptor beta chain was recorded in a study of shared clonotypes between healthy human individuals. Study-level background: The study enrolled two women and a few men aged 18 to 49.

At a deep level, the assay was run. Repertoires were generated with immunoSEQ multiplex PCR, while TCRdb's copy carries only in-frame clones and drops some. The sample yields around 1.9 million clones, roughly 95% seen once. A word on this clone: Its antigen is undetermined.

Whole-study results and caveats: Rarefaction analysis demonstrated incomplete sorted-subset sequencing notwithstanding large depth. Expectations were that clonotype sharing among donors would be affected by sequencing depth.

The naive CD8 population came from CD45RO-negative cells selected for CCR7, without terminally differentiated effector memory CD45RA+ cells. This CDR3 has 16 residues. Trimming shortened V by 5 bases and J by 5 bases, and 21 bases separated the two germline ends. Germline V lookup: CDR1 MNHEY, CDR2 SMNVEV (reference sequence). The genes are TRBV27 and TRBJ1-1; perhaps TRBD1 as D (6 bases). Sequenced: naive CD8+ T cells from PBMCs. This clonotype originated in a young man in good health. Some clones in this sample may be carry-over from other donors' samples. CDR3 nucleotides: TGTGCCAGCAGTCCACGGGGGGGGGCTGGGGAAACTGAAGCTTTCTTT. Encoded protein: CASSPRGGAGETEAFF.